Shown below are 12 T cell receptor beta chains from a single sample sequenced in a study of T cell repertoires in cytomegalovirus infection. A single record per CDR3 protein comes from TCRdb applying MiXCR to the reads. The sample includes 230,000 or so distinct CDR3 sequences, about 18% seen only once; the top ten take approximately 51%. Sequenced input: CD8+ T cells from PBMCs. The source of these receptors is a human donor in good health (CMV status not recorded). Some clones in this sample may be carry-over from other donors' samples.

Ten or more counts support this clonotype. This chain links TRBV10-1 with TRBJ1-3, with D unclear. The CDR3 contains 11 residues. Germline CDR1 reads WNHNN; CDR2 reads SYGVQD (reference sequence). V was pared by 11 bases and J by 0 bases, with 5 bases between. CDR3 in amino acids: CARCSGNTIYF. CDR3 bases: TGCGCCCGTTGCTCTGGAAACACCATATATTTT.

This clonotype has a count of ten or more. This sequence joins TRBV6-2 or TRBV6-3 and TRBJ1-1; no definite D call. CDR3 length: 12 residues. Germline lookup yields CDR1 MNHEY and CDR2 SVGEGT. V lost 3 bases, J lost 8 bases, and 10 bases lay in between. The CDR3 sequence: CASSYNVQEAFF. DNA of the CDR3: TGTGCCAGCAGTTATAACGTACAGGAAGCTTTCTTT.

The chain is built from TRBV7-3 and TRBJ2-1, with 11 bases lining up with TRBD2. V lost 5 bases, J lost 4 bases, and 16 bases stayed unmatched. In germline, CDR1 is SGHTA, CDR2 FQGTGA. The CDR3 contains 19 residues. In DNA, the CDR3 is TGTGCCAGCAGCCCCATAGCGGGGGGGATTCGGGGGGATTACAATGAGCAGTTCTTC. Protein product: CASSPIAGGIRGDYNEQFF.

This clonotype was found a few times. The genes are TRBV5-1 and TRBJ2-5; D is possibly TRBD1 (6 bases). V was cut by 4 bases and J by 0 bases, with 10 bases left in between. This CDR3 has 14 amino acids. CDR1 and CDR2 (germline): SGHRS, YFSETQ. The CDR3 sequence is CASSPGQNQETQYF. The CDR3 nucleotides read TGCGCCAGCAGCCCAGGACAGAACCAAGAGACCCAGTACTTC.

This clonotype occurred a few times. V usage is TRBV10-3 and J usage is TRBJ1-2; D is ambiguous. The CDR3 has 15 residues. Trimming cost V 4 bases and J 4 bases, with 16 bases left between them. CDR1 is ENHRY and CDR2 is SYGVKD in the germline V gene. This chain's CDR3 is CAISAPDLRPYGYTF. CDR3 nucleotides: TGTGCCATCAGTGCCCCTGACCTCCGTCCCTATGGCTACACCTTC.

This clonotype was seen ten or more times. The chain combines TRBV12-3 or TRBV12-4 with TRBJ2-7; D perhaps matches TRBD2 (6 bases). Trimming took off 3 bases at V and 2 bases at J, with 11 bases between the two ends. The CDR3 runs 14 residues. In DNA form, the CDR3 reads TGTGCCAGCAGTTTGGGACTTCAAACCTACGAGCAGTACTTC. Residues: CASSLGLQTYEQYF.

This clonotype was picked up a small number of times. This chain joins TRBV7-9 and TRBJ1-2; the D gene is possibly TRBD1 (5 bases). The CDR3 loop spans 11 amino acids. The germline V gene has CDR1 SEHNR and CDR2 FQNEAQ (reference sequence). The CDR3 protein is CHQRGGYGYTF. The DNA for the CDR3 is TGTCACCAGCGCGGGGGCTATGGCTACACCTTC.

This chain connects TRBV5-1 to TRBJ2-2; TRBD2 is a possible D gene (5 bases). Germline V lookup: CDR1 SGHRS, CDR2 YFSETQ. The CDR3 contains 15 residues. V lost 5 bases, J lost 7 bases, and 18 bases lay in between. The CDR3 sequence: CASRDAVGNRGELFF. Here the CDR3 DNA reads TGCGCCAGCAGGGACGCCGTCGGGAATCGCGGGGAGCTGTTTTTT.

This clonotype appeared many times. The chain joins TRBV7-8 to TRBJ1-1; the D is unclear. The ends were cut back, 2 bases at V and 5 bases at J, with 6 bases in the middle. Looked up from germline, CDR1 is SGHVS and CDR2 is FQNEAQ. This CDR3 contains 12 residues. The CDR3 is CASSLWATEAFF. The DNA for the CDR3 is TGTGCCAGCAGCTTATGGGCGACTGAAGCTTTCTTT.

The chain joins TRBV7-9 to TRBJ2-7; D is undetermined. Trimming shortened V by 7 bases and J by 2 bases, and 9 bases separated the two germline ends. The CDR3 has 12 amino acids. Germline V gives CDR1 SEHNR, CDR2 FQNEAQ (reference sequence). The CDR3 nucleotides are TGTGCCAGCAACCGAGAGCCCTACGAGCAGTACTTC. It encodes CASNREPYEQYF.

This clonotype is medium-sized in the sample. The chain employs TRBV29-1 and TRBJ2-3, with D uncertain. CDR3 length: 14 residues. The V and J ends lost 7 bases and 2 bases respectively, with 16 bases between them. The germline V gene has CDR1 SQVTM and CDR2 ANQGSEA. The CDR3: CSGKDKPITDTQYF. As DNA, the CDR3 is TGCAGCGGCAAAGACAAGCCGATCACAGATACGCAGTATTTT.

This clonotype was picked up a small number of times. The chain has TRBV6-2 or TRBV6-3 and TRBJ2-3, with TRBD2 identical over 8 bases. Germline CDR1 and CDR2: MNHEY and SVGEGT. CDR3 size: 16 residues. V gave up 7 bases and J gave up 0 bases; unmatched junction bases: 9. The CDR3 here is CASTPGLGLSTDTQYF. The CDR3 nucleotides read TGTGCCAGCACACCGGGACTAGGGCTGAGCACAGATACGCAGTATTTT.